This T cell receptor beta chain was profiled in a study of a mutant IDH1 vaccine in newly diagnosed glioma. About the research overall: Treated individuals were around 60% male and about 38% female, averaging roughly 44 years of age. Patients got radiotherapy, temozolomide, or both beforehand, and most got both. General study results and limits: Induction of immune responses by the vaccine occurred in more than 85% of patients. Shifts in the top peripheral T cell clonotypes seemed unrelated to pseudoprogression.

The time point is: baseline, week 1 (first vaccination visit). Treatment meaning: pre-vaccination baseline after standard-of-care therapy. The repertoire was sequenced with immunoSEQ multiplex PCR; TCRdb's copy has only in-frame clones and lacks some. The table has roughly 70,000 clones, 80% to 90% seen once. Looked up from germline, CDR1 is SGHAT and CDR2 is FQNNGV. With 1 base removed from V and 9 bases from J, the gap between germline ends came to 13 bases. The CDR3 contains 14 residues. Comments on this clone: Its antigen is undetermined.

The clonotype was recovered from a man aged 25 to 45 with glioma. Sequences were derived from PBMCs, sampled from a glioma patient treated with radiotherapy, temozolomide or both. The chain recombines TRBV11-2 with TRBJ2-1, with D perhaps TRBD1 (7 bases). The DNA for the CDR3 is TGTGCCAGCAGCTTAGTGGCAGGGGGGCTTGAGCAGTTCTTC. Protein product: CASSLVAGGLEQFF.